The 13 T cell receptor beta chains presented below share a single source sample, sequenced in a study of technical replicates of blood from several donors. Here immunoSEQ multiplex PCR was the method, and the copy in TCRdb shows in-frame clones only, minus some. This table has about 58,000 clones, about 94% appearing once. Sequencing was carried out using PBMCs. All receptors come from a human donor in good health. Some clones in this sample may be carry-over from other donors' samples.

The V gene is TRBV6-6, the J gene TRBJ2-1; D perhaps matches TRBD1 (5 bases). V lost 2 bases, J lost 0 bases, and 5 bases lay in between. From germline, CDR1 is MNHNY and CDR2 SVGAGI (reference sequence). The CDR3 covers 14 residues. CDR3 sequence: CASSYQGSYNEQFF. Here the CDR3 DNA reads TGTGCCAGCAGTTACCAGGGCTCCTACAATGAGCAGTTCTTC.

This clone has just one count. This chain links TRBV21-1 with TRBJ1-6. TRBV21-1 is assigned pseudogene status. The CDR3 extends over 16 amino acids. For the CDR3, the DNA is TGTGCCAGCAGCAAATCCCCAGAGGGCGATAATTCACCCCTCCACTTT. It codes for CASSKSPEGDNSPLHF.

This clone appeared many times. The gene calls are TRBV29-1 and TRBJ1-1; D unclear. V was cut by 7 bases and J by 2 bases, with 11 bases left in between. Germline V lookup: CDR1 SQVTM, CDR2 ANQGSEA. This CDR3 has 12 residues. CDR3: CSADKLNTEAFF. DNA for the CDR3: TGCAGCGCCGACAAACTCAACACTGAAGCTTTCTTT.

CDR3 nucleotides: TGTGCCAGCAGTCCAGGACAGAGAGTCTACGAGCAGTACTTC. Translated, it gives CASSPGQRVYEQYF. V usage is TRBV27 and J usage is TRBJ2-7; perhaps TRBD1 as D (6 bases). The V gene lost 5 bases and the J gene lost 3 bases, with 14 bases spanning the gap. There are 14 residues in the CDR3. In germline, CDR1 is MNHEY, CDR2 SMNVEV (reference sequence).

Comment on this clone: The sample contains more than one DNA sequence encoding this CDR3. V gene TRBV2 combines with J gene TRBJ1-4; TRBD1 aligns across 10 bases. This CDR3 contains 14 residues. The germline gives CDR1 SNHLY, CDR2 FYNNEI. J was trimmed by 7 bases and V by 6 bases; bases with no gene match: 5. The CDR3 nucleotides are TGTGCCAGCAGGCGGGACAGGGGAGGTGAAAAACTGTTTTTT. Residues: CASRRDRGGEKLFF.

The genes are TRBV15 and TRBJ1-1; D might be TRBD1 (5 bases). The CDR3 spans 14 residues. The germline CDR1 and CDR2 sequences are LNHNV and YYDKDF (reference sequence). V was cut by 1 base and J by 5 bases, with 11 bases left in between. The CDR3 bases are TGTGCCACCAGCAGAGTTGCGGGGACTACTGAAGCTTTCTTT. Translation gives CATSRVAGTTEAFF.

The chain uses TRBV12-5 and TRBJ2-3; TRBD1 aligns across 11 bases. Germline CDR1 and CDR2: LGHNT and FRNRAP. V shed 5 bases and J 3 bases; nucleotides not matched to a gene: 7. The CDR3 length is 16 residues. The CDR3: CASGLRGTGGTDTQYF. The CDR3 DNA follows: TGTGCTAGTGGTCTCCGCGGGACAGGGGGTACAGATACGCAGTATTTT.

The J gene is TRBJ2-3, the V gene TRBV6-6, with TRBD2 as a possible D gene (7 bases). The CDR3 consists of 14 residues. Trimming took off 10 bases at V and 0 bases at J, with 14 bases between the two ends. Germline V gene sequence: CDR1 MNHNY, CDR2 SVGAGI (reference sequence). CDR3 sequence (DNA): TGTGCCAACTCGAGGGGGGGGAGCACAGATACGCAGTATTTT. This translates into CANSRGGSTDTQYF.

The rearrangement joins TRBV30 to TRBJ1-2; D ambiguous. V lost 0 bases and J 4 bases, leaving 12 bases between the germline ends. The CDR3 loop spans 14 amino acids. Germline values: CDR1 GTSNPN, CDR2 SVGIG (reference sequence). The CDR3 DNA follows: TGTGCCTGGAGTGTTTACCGGGAGGCCTATGGCTACACCTTC. Translating it yields CAWSVYREAYGYTF.

The CDR3 region has the DNA TGTGCCAGCAGCTCCTATGTTGGAGAACTGTTTTTT. Translating it yields CASSSYVGELFF. The rearrangement links TRBV7-2 to TRBJ1-4; D is unclear. The CDR3 consists of 12 residues. The V gene lost 4 bases and the J gene lost 12 bases, with 12 bases spanning the gap. Germline loops: CDR1 SGHTA, CDR2 FQGNSA. The whole variable domain, filled in from reference TRBV7-2 and TRBJ1-4, reads GAGVSQSPSNKVTEKGKDVELRCDPISGHTALYWYRQSLGQGLEFLIYFQGNSAPDKSGLPSDRFSAERTGGSVSTLTIQRTQQEDSAVYLCASSSYVGELFFGSGTQLSVL.

This rearrangement joins TRBV7-2 to TRBJ1-5; D gene uncertain. V lost 5 bases, J lost 6 bases, and 8 bases lay in between. The V gene's germline CDR1 is SGHTA and CDR2 FQGNSA. The CDR3 loop spans 12 amino acids. The CDR3 coding sequence is TGTGCCAGCAGCGCCAGAGGTCAGCCCCAGCATTTT. This encodes CASSARGQPQHF.

This chain links TRBV10-3 with TRBJ1-1, with D perhaps TRBD1 (5 bases). Germline CDR1 is ENHRY and CDR2 is SYGVKD. The ends were cut back, 1 base at V and 0 bases at J, with 9 bases in the middle. This CDR3 is built from 15 residues. The CDR3 sequence: CAISEYPGMNTEAFF. For the CDR3, the DNA is TGTGCCATCAGTGAGTACCCAGGGATGAACACTGAAGCTTTCTTT.

V usage is TRBV6-6 and J usage is TRBJ2-7; D not resolved. The CDR3 has 14 residues. With 0 bases removed from V and 4 bases from J, the gap between germline ends came to 10 bases. The germline V gene encodes CDR1 MNHNY and CDR2 SVGAGI (reference sequence). The CDR3 here is CASSYSSSEYEQYF. The CDR3 nucleotides are TGTGCCAGCAGTTACTCGTCATCCGAGTACGAGCAGTACTTC.